This TCR beta chain was documented in a study of blood T cell repertoires in COVID-19. On the study more broadly: COVID-19 samples, acute and convalescent, were from the United States, Italy and Spain.

In the authors' methods: Reference gene primer amplification in the assay estimated nucleated cell counts. Profiling relied on immunoSEQ multiplex PCR, and the TCRdb table lists in-frame clones only, not all of them. V and J calls and clone size come straight from that table; D and trimming were deduced from the DNA. Of some 290,000 clones detected, over 85% appear once; the ten largest clones hold almost 9.5%. Trimming at V came to 0 bases and at J to 3 bases, leaving 2 bases not matched to a gene. CDR1 is SGHTA and CDR2 is FQGTGA in the germline V gene. The CDR3 loop spans 15 amino acids. The sample was PBMCs or T cells enriched from blood (not recorded which). This rearrangement joins TRBV7-3 to TRBJ2-1, with 7 bases fitting TRBD2. This receptor was taken from a woman aged 25 to 39 who had recovered from COVID-19. Here the CDR3 reads CASSLTGEGYNEQFF. The CDR3 nucleotides read TGTGCCAGCAGCTTAACAGGGGAGGGCTACAATGAGCAGTTCTTC.